This TCR beta chain derives from a study of blood T cell repertoires in COVID-19. Study-wide background: Sites across the United States, Italy and Spain contributed samples from acute and convalescent COVID-19.

This clone was recorded once. Clones were sequenced by immunoSEQ multiplex PCR, and TCRdb holds only the in-frame ones, with some missing. The sample has under 200,000 clones, roughly 82% seen once; the top ten hold about 5%. All enrollees were roughly 18 to 95 years old and from 20 to 30 US areas. V shed 3 bases and J shed 3 bases, with 8 bases lying between them. The germline CDR1 and CDR2 sequences are GTSNPN and SVGIG (reference sequence). The CDR3 extends over 12 amino acids. The origin of this receptor is a woman aged 60-75 years with acute COVID-19. Sequenced sample: PBMCs or T cells enriched from blood (not recorded which). The genes are TRBV30 and TRBJ1-1, with D unresolved. In DNA, the CDR3 is TGTGCCTGGAGAACGAGGGACACTGAAGCTTTCTTT. This encodes CAWRTRDTEAFF.